Shown below are 26 T cell receptor beta chains from a single sample sequenced in a study of blood T cell repertoires in COVID-19. Clones were sequenced by immunoSEQ multiplex PCR, and TCRdb holds only the in-frame ones, with some missing. The sample carries about 120,000 clones, approximately 84% recorded once. The specimen sequenced was peripheral blood. These receptors came from an older man with active or convalescent COVID-19.

The CDR3 bases are TGTGCCAGCAGTCAAGGAATAGCGGGGGCTAACGAGCAGTACTTC. Encoded protein: CASSQGIAGANEQYF. This chain uses TRBV27 with TRBJ2-7, with TRBD2 matching 9 bases. Germline V gene lookup returns CDR1 MNHEY and CDR2 SMNVEV (reference sequence). The CDR3 has 15 residues. V shed 5 bases and J 5 bases; nucleotides not matched to a gene: 10.

This clone is a singleton in its sample. The CDR3 DNA sequence: TGTGCCATCAGTGGGCAAGAGGGATATGGCTACACCTTC. Translation: CAISGQEGYGYTF. V usage is TRBV10-3 and J usage is TRBJ1-2; D is unresolved. V was shortened by 4 bases and J by 5 bases, with 11 bases between the two germline ends. Per germline, CDR1 ENHRY and CDR2 SYGVKD. The CDR3 totals 13 residues.

The genes are TRBV7-8 and TRBJ1-2, with a tentative D call TRBD1 (6 bases). The germline V gene encodes CDR1 SGHVS and CDR2 FQNEAQ. With 4 bases removed from V and 4 bases from J, the gap between germline ends came to 10 bases. The CDR3 runs 13 residues. CDR3 sequence (DNA): TGTGCCAGCAGCTCGGACAGAGGCTATGGCTACACCTTC. It yields the protein CASSSDRGYGYTF.

This clone appeared a single time. The chain links TRBV5-6 to TRBJ2-7; 7 nucleotides match TRBD2. The germline V gene has CDR1 SGHDT and CDR2 YYEEEE. The CDR3 is made up of 13 amino acids. The V and J ends lost 2 bases and 2 bases, in that order; junction bases with no gene match: 1. CDR3 in DNA: TGTGCCAGCAGCTTAAGCGGGACCTACGAGCAGTACTTC. It encodes CASSLSGTYEQYF.

Of note for this clone: Other DNA sequences within the sample encode an identical CDR3. The chain recombines TRBV20-1 with TRBJ1-5, with a weak D call TRBD1 (5 bases). The germline CDR1 and CDR2 sequences are DFQATT and SNEGSKA (reference sequence). The CDR3 covers 13 residues. The germline V and J ends were trimmed by 3 bases and 3 bases, with 9 bases remaining between them. CDR3 region: CSASQGVNQPQHF. DNA of the CDR3: TGCAGTGCTAGTCAGGGCGTCAATCAGCCCCAGCATTTT.

J is TRBJ2-3 and V is TRBV3-1 (or the pseudogene TRBV3-2); D ambiguous. The germline CDR1 and CDR2 sequences are LGHDT and YNNKEL (reference sequence). The length of the CDR3 is 13 residues. Trimming shortened V by 0 bases and J by 10 bases, and 11 bases separated the two germline ends. CDR3 sequence reads: CASSQDRVSPQYF. CDR3 coding DNA: TGTGCCAGCAGCCAAGATAGAGTTTCGCCGCAGTATTTT.

This chain connects TRBV7-3 to TRBJ2-3, with D maybe TRBD1 (6 bases). The ends were cut back, 3 bases at V and 2 bases at J, with 9 bases in the middle. In germline, CDR1 is SGHTA, CDR2 FQGTGA. The CDR3 totals 14 residues. The CDR3 coding sequence is TGTGCCAGCAGCTTTGGACAGTCCACAGATACGCAGTATTTT. It translates to CASSFGQSTDTQYF.

The rearrangement links TRBV6-5 to TRBJ1-5; TRBD1 is a possible D gene (6 bases). Germline-derived CDR1 and CDR2 are MNHEY and SVGAGI. V was trimmed by 4 bases and J by 9 bases, leaving 13 bases between them. The CDR3 consists of 13 residues. This CDR3 reads CASSSQGQGPQHF. Written as DNA, the CDR3 is TGTGCCAGCAGTTCACAGGGTCAAGGGCCCCAGCATTTT.

This clone was observed a single time. The chain carries TRBV11-2 and TRBJ2-7; 10 bases align to TRBD2. CDR1 is SGHAT and CDR2 is FQNNGV in the germline V gene. There are 16 residues in the CDR3. The V gene end was trimmed by 5 bases and the J gene end by 4 bases; junction bases not matched to a gene: 11. In DNA, the CDR3 is TGTGCCAGCAGCCCCCGGGTAGCGGGGGGCGGGTACGAGCAGTACTTC. The encoded protein is CASSPRVAGGGYEQYF.

The chain carries TRBV9 and TRBJ1-1; TRBD1 is a possible D gene (6 bases). Germline CDR1 and CDR2: SGDLS and YYNGEE. V was clipped by 2 bases and J by 2 bases, with 10 bases between them. The CDR3 totals 14 residues. Here the CDR3 DNA reads TGTGCCAGCAGCGTCGGGACACACAACACTGAAGCTTTCTTT. Translating gives CASSVGTHNTEAFF. Full variable domain (remainder filled in from reference TRBV9 and TRBJ1-1): DSGVTQTPKHLITATGQRVTLRCSPRSGDLSVYWYQQSLDQGLQFLIQYYNGEERAKGNILERFSAQQFPDLHSELNLSSLELGDSALYFCASSVGTHNTEAFFGQGTRLTVV.

This clone appeared a few times. The chain links TRBV5-1 to TRBJ2-3; D possibly corresponds to TRBD2 (6 bases). Germline V CDR1 and CDR2: SGHRS, YFSETQ. V lost 2 bases and J 6 bases, leaving 16 bases between the germline ends. This CDR3 has 15 amino acids. CDR3 residues: CASSFQAGNSDTQYF. The CDR3 coding sequence is TGCGCCAGCAGCTTCCAGGCGGGGAATAGTGATACGCAGTATTTT. The complete variable domain, with remaining parts taken from reference TRBV5-1 and TRBJ2-3, reads KAGVTQTPRYLIKTRGQQVTLSCSPISGHRSVSWYQQTPGQGLQFLFEYFSETQRNKGNFPGRFSGRQFSNSRSEMNVSTLELGDSALYLCASSFQAGNSDTQYFGPGTRLTVL.

This clone was counted once. The chain is built from TRBV25-1 and TRBJ2-3, with D possibly matching TRBD2 (6 bases). V was cut by 8 bases and J by 0 bases, with 12 bases left in between. Germline V gene sequence: CDR1 MGHDK, CDR2 SYGVNS. CDR3 length: 14 residues. CDR3 loop: CASSLGGSTDTQYF. CDR3 DNA sequence: TGTGCCAGCTCCCTCGGGGGTAGCACAGATACGCAGTATTTT.

CDR3 nucleotide sequence: TGTGCCAGCACTAGCGGGAGTGAGACCCAGTACTTC. This translates into CASTSGSETQYF. The J gene is TRBJ2-5, the V gene TRBV11-3; 10 bases are a match to TRBD2. There are 12 residues in the CDR3. The V gene end was trimmed by 7 bases and the J gene end by 5 bases; junction bases not matched to a gene: 1. Germline V gene data show CDR1 as SGHNT and CDR2 as YENEEA.

The rearrangement joins TRBV18 to TRBJ2-2; D unclear. The CDR3 is made up of 15 amino acids. Per the germline V gene, CDR1 is KGHSH and CDR2 is LQKENI. Trimming took 1 base from V and 1 from J, leaving 7 bases between them. CDR3 sequence (DNA): TGTGCCAGCTCACCACTCGCAGGGAACACCGGGGAGCTGTTTTTT. Translation: CASSPLAGNTGELFF.

The genes are TRBV5-1 and TRBJ1-5, with D unresolved. Germline CDR1 is SGHRS and CDR2 is YFSETQ. The CDR3 is 15 amino acids. V was clipped by 5 bases and J by 0 bases, with 12 bases between them. The CDR3 DNA is TGCGCCAGCAGTGAGGGCAGCGATAGCAATCAGCCCCAGCATTTT. Residues: CASSEGSDSNQPQHF.

This chain links TRBV6-2 or TRBV6-3 with TRBJ2-1; D unclear. The germline V and J ends were trimmed by 6 bases and 0 bases, with 15 bases remaining between them. The CDR3 covers 16 residues. CDR1 is MNHEY and CDR2 is SVGEGT in the germline V gene. The CDR3, as DNA: TGTGCCAGCAGCCGAATGCTGAGTTACTCCTACAATGAGCAGTTCTTC. This gives the protein CASSRMLSYSYNEQFF.

This sequence joins TRBV6-5 and TRBJ1-5; D gene ambiguous. CDR1 MNHEY and CDR2 SVGAGI come from the germline V gene. V was trimmed by 8 bases and J by 0 bases, leaving 11 bases between them. This CDR3 is built from 14 residues. The CDR3 loop is CASRTAVSNQPQHF. The CDR3 coding sequence is TGTGCCAGCCGAACAGCCGTTAGCAATCAGCCCCAGCATTTT.

This clone occurred a few times. This sequence joins TRBV28 and TRBJ1-5; TRBD1 is a possible D gene (6 bases). CDR1 MDHEN and CDR2 SYDVKM come from the germline V gene. The CDR3 length is 15 residues. The V end lost 4 bases, the J end lost 2 bases, and 12 bases lay between the germline ends. The CDR3 loop reads CASSSPGDGNQPQHF. The DNA of the CDR3 is TGTGCCAGCAGTTCTCCAGGGGACGGCAATCAGCCCCAGCATTTT.

The genes are TRBV6-1 and TRBJ2-7; 8 positions agree with TRBD2. CDR3 size: 20 residues. The germline gives CDR1 MNHNS, CDR2 SASEGT. J gave up 4 bases and V 1 base, and 21 bases lay outside the gene matches. CDR3 sequence (DNA): TGTGCCAGCAGTGAAGTTCCCCAGGGGTCTACTAGCGGACTGGGGTACGAGCAGTACTTC. It specifies CASSEVPQGSTSGLGYEQYF.

V and J are TRBV7-8 and TRBJ1-5; TRBD1 aligns across 8 bases. Germline CDR1 reads SGHVS; CDR2 reads FQNEAQ. The CDR3 length is 17 residues. V lost 5 bases, J lost 3 bases, and 12 bases stayed unmatched. CDR3 DNA: TGTGCCAGCAGCGGATCCTTCGGGACAGGCAACAATCAGCCCCAGCATTTT. Residues: CASSGSFGTGNNQPQHF.

The chain combines TRBV11-3 with TRBJ2-5; D gene ambiguous. V was cut by 4 bases and J by 5 bases, with 5 bases left in between. Germline V gene sequence: CDR1 SGHNT, CDR2 YENEEA. The CDR3 covers 11 residues. The CDR3 coding sequence is TGTGCCAGCAGCTCCCGGGAGACCCAGTACTTC. Its translation is CASSSRETQYF.

The chain couples TRBV7-8 to TRBJ2-7; D might be TRBD2 (6 bases). The CDR3 runs to 15 residues. CDR1 is SGHVS and CDR2 is FQNEAQ in the germline V gene. Trimming left V 0 bases short and J 0 bases short, with 9 bases between. The CDR3 coding sequence is TGTGCCAGCAGCTTAGCGCTAGCGAGCTCCTACGAGCAGTACTTC. It is translated as CASSLALASSYEQYF. Full variable domain (missing parts from reference TRBV7-8 and TRBJ2-7): GAGVSQSPRYKVAKRGQDVALRCDPISGHVSLFWYQQALGQGPEFLTYFQNEAQLDKSGLPSDRFFAERPEGSVSTLKIQRTQQEDSAVYLCASSLALASSYEQYFGPGTRLTVT.

The V call is TRBV18, the J call TRBJ2-3; 8 positions match TRBD1. Per germline, CDR1 KGHSH and CDR2 LQKENI. V trimming: 1 base; J trimming: 2 bases; junction bases outside the gene matches: 11. The CDR3 loop spans 18 amino acids. Here the CDR3 reads CASSPQVTTGVLTDTQYF. Here the CDR3 DNA reads TGTGCCAGCTCACCACAAGTAACGACAGGGGTTCTCACAGATACGCAGTATTTT.

This clone appeared a single time. The rearrangement joins TRBV11-2 to TRBJ2-7; TRBD2 matches 8 bases. This CDR3 has 15 residues. The germline CDR1 and CDR2 sequences are SGHAT and FQNNGV. After removal of 6 bases from V and 5 bases from J, the junction contained 12 bases not matched to a gene. The CDR3: CASSRPGTSPHEQYF. The CDR3 DNA is TGTGCCAGCAGTCGCCCCGGGACTAGTCCCCACGAGCAGTACTTC.

The CDR3 protein is CASSRGVAGGDTGELFF. In nucleotides, the CDR3 is TGTGCCAGCAGCCGGGGGGTAGCGGGAGGTGACACCGGGGAGCTGTTTTTT. This sequence joins TRBV4-2 and TRBJ2-2, with 10 bases lining up with TRBD2. Per germline, CDR1 LGHNA and CDR2 YNFKEQ. The CDR3 is 17 amino acids. V was pared by 4 bases and J by 3 bases, with 8 bases of the junction left unmatched.

V is TRBV6-5 and J is TRBJ2-5; TRBD1 agrees at 8 bases. Germline V gene data show CDR1 as MNHEY and CDR2 as SVGAGI. CDR3 length: 15 amino acids. J gave up 1 base and V 0 bases, and 1 base lay outside the gene matches. Here the CDR3 DNA reads TGTGCCAGCAGTTACTCGGACAGGGCCCAAGAGACCCAGTACTTC. This gives the protein CASSYSDRAQETQYF.